What follows are 14 T cell receptor beta chains derived from one specimen sequenced in a study of regulatory T cells in long-lasting Graves disease. Library construction for TCR beta used iRepertoire HTBI primers and Arm-PCR of CDR3 regions. Via MiXCR, TCRdb re-called the multiplex PCR reads, giving one row per CDR3 protein. The sample lists about 540,000 distinct CDR3 sequences, approximately 15% seen once, with 10% in the top ten. Stated time point: newly diagnosed GD, antithyroid drugs for less than 3 months. The TCR library was made from RNA extracted from PBMCs. This same sample was also part of a study on T cells in Graves' hyperthyroidism and ophthalmopathy.

The source was peripheral blood mononuclear cells (PBMCs), collected at new diagnosis, from a patient treated with antithyroid drugs. Receptor source: a man in his thirties or forties with Graves disease.

This clonotype was counted ten times or more. This sequence joins TRBV5-1 and TRBJ2-7; D gene unclear. The germline V and J ends were trimmed by 4 bases and 3 bases, with 14 bases remaining between them. CDR1 is SGHRS and CDR2 is YFSETQ in the germline V gene. The CDR3 has 14 amino acids. The CDR3 coding sequence is TGCGCCAGCAGCGGCGAGAGGACCAGCTACGAGCAGTACTTC. This gives the protein CASSGERTSYEQYF. The variable domain in full, completed from reference TRBV5-1 and TRBJ2-7, reads KAGVTQTPRYLIKTRGQQVTLSCSPISGHRSVSWYQQTPGQGLQFLFEYFSETQRNKGNFPGRFSGRQFSNSRSEMNVSTLELGDSALYLCASSGERTSYEQYFGPGTRLTVT.

With regard to this clonotype: A read error is the likely source, as a far larger clone sits one nucleotide away. The chain links TRBV6-1 to TRBJ2-4; no firm D call. The J call is uncertain, as TRBJ2-1 better fits the DNA end. The length of the CDR3 is 13 residues. Germline loops: CDR1 MNHNS, CDR2 SASEGT. The DNA of the CDR3 is TGTGCCAGCAACGAGGCTACCAACTACGAGCAGTTCTTC. Amino acids: CASNEATNYEQFF.

This clonotype was found a few times. The V call is TRBV7-9, the J call TRBJ1-1, with unresolved D. This CDR3 has 13 residues. V was cut by 3 bases and J by 5 bases, with 10 bases left in between. Germline V gene lookup returns CDR1 SEHNR and CDR2 FQNEAQ (reference sequence). CDR3 in DNA: TGTGCCAGCAGCTTTCTGGAGGGTACTGAAGCTTTCTTT. This encodes CASSFLEGTEAFF.

This clonotype occurred many times. The rearrangement uses TRBV11-2 and TRBJ2-5; D uncertain. Germline V gives CDR1 SGHAT, CDR2 FQNNGV. V was shortened by 5 bases and J by 2 bases, with 15 bases between the two germline ends. The CDR3 length is 15 residues. In DNA, the CDR3 is TGTGCCAGCAGCCAAATTTACAGTGCTCAAGAGACCCAGTACTTC. This sequence encodes CASSQIYSAQETQYF. Supplemented by reference TRBV11-2 and TRBJ2-5, the full variable domain reads EAGVAQSPRYKIIEKRQSVAFWCNPISGHATLYWYQQILGQGPKLLIQFQNNGVVDDSQLPKDRFSAERLKGVDSTLKIQPAKLEDSAVYLCASSQIYSAQETQYFGPGTRLLVL.

A word on this clonotype: Being one base from a much bigger clone, this may be a read error. The chain links TRBV6-2 or TRBV6-3 to TRBJ2-7, with 7 bases aligning to TRBD1. The CDR3 length is 13 residues. The V gene's germline CDR1 is MNHEY and CDR2 SVGEGT. Germline trimming cut 8 bases from V and 4 bases from J; bases unmatched to any gene: 8. The CDR3 here is CASGVTGLYEQYF. For the CDR3, the DNA is TGTGCCAGCGGAGTGACAGGGCTATACGAGCAGTACTTC.

In its sample, this clonotype was seen many times. The chain couples TRBV2 to TRBJ2-7; D gene unclear. CDR3 size: 12 residues. V was trimmed by 7 bases and J by 6 bases, leaving 13 bases between them. Germline V gene data show CDR1 as SNHLY and CDR2 as FYNNEI. The CDR3 DNA reads as TGTGCCAGCACTGGGATGTACGGCGAGCAGTACTTC. Translated, it gives CASTGMYGEQYF.

This clonotype occurred a few times. The rearrangement uses TRBV6-1 and TRBJ2-1, with 12 bases that match TRBD2. CDR1 and CDR2 (germline): MNHNS, SASEGT. This CDR3 has 15 residues. V gave up 3 bases and J gave up 7 bases; unmatched junction bases: 4. DNA of the CDR3: TGTGCCAGCAGTGAGACTAGCGGGAGAGGGAATGAGCAGTTCTTC. Encoded protein: CASSETSGRGNEQFF.

The chain has TRBV7-3 and TRBJ2-1; D call uncertain. Germline V lookup: CDR1 SGHTA, CDR2 FQGTGA. Trimming took off 1 base at V and 2 bases at J, with 18 bases between the two ends. CDR3 size: 18 residues. The CDR3: CASSLKANPRLTYNEQFF. The CDR3, as DNA: TGTGCCAGCAGCTTAAAAGCCAACCCACGGTTAACCTACAATGAGCAGTTCTTC.

A remark on this clonotype: This sequence may be a read error, since a much larger clone differs from it by one base. This chain joins TRBV7-2 and TRBJ2-7; TRBD2 matches at 12 bases. Germline CDR1 and CDR2: SGHTA and FQGNSA. The CDR3 loop spans 15 amino acids. J lost 2 bases, V lost 10 bases, and 9 bases had no gene match. The CDR3 is CATSNRLAGAYEQYF. The CDR3 region has the DNA TGTGCCACTTCGAACCGACTAGCGGGAGCCTACGAGCAGTACTTC.

Turning to this clonotype: A much bigger clone sits one base away, suggesting this may be a read error. The rearrangement joins TRBV7-9 to TRBJ2-7; D unresolved. Per germline, CDR1 SEHNR and CDR2 FQNEAQ (reference sequence). The germline V and J ends were trimmed by 5 bases and 0 bases, with 8 bases remaining between them. This CDR3 has 13 residues. The DNA for the CDR3 is TGTGCCAGCAGCAAGGACGGCTCCTACGAGCAGTACTTC. Its translation: CASSKDGSYEQYF.

This clonotype was recorded at least ten times. The V and J genes are TRBV27 and TRBJ2-2; 10 nucleotides agree with TRBD2. Per germline, CDR1 MNHEY and CDR2 SMNVEV (reference sequence). Trimming at V came to 3 bases and at J to 4 bases, leaving 8 bases not matched to a gene. The CDR3 has 17 amino acids. The CDR3 reads CASSFLLGTSVTGELFF. In DNA form, the CDR3 reads TGTGCCAGCAGTTTTCTACTCGGGACTAGCGTCACCGGGGAGCTGTTTTTT.

This clonotype occurred a few times. This chain joins TRBV9 and TRBJ2-2; 10 nucleotides agree with TRBD1. V was clipped by 5 bases and J by 3 bases; unmatched bases: 10. This CDR3 is built from 17 residues. Germline-derived CDR1 and CDR2 are SGDLS and YYNGEE. CDR3 sequence: CASRDNRDRGDTGELFF. DNA for the CDR3: TGTGCCAGCAGAGACAACCGGGACAGGGGCGACACCGGGGAGCTGTTTTTT.

This clonotype occurred a few times. This sequence joins TRBV7-9 and TRBJ1-1, with D perhaps TRBD1 (5 bases). Between the trimmed V and J ends, which lost 5 bases and 10 bases, there was a span of 20 bases. CDR1 SEHNR and CDR2 FQNEAQ come from the germline V gene (reference sequence). The CDR3 length is 14 residues. The CDR3 loop reads CASSPYSGDSGAFF. CDR3 DNA sequence: TGTGCCAGCAGCCCTTACTCCGGAGACAGTGGAGCTTTCTTT.

This clonotype was found many times. The J gene is TRBJ2-7, the V gene TRBV6-1; D call uncertain. This CDR3 has 15 amino acids. Trimming took off 5 bases at V and 0 bases at J, with 14 bases between the two ends. Germline-derived CDR1 and CDR2 are MNHNS and SASEGT. CDR3 coding DNA: TGTGCCAGCAGTCGCGGACCCCCGAGCTCCTACGAGCAGTACTTC. It codes for CASSRGPPSSYEQYF.